Below, 12 T cell receptor beta chains from the same sample are listed, as sequenced in a study of identifying expanded T cells in peripheral blood. Assay used: immunoSEQ multiplex PCR; TCRdb lists only in-frame clones, some missing. The sample yields about 52,000 clones, 70% to 85% seen once. What was sequenced was blood. These receptors were taken from a person aged 18 to 75 in good health.

The V call is TRBV4-3, the J call TRBJ2-2, with 9 bases lining up with TRBD2. V shed 2 bases and J 0 bases; nucleotides not matched to a gene: 13. CDR1 and CDR2 from the germline V gene are LGHNA and YSLEER. This CDR3 region has 20 residues. The CDR3 spells CASSQNLLSGRSANTGELFF. In DNA form, the CDR3 reads TGCGCCAGCAGCCAAAATTTACTTAGCGGGAGATCCGCGAACACCGGGGAGCTGTTTTTT.

The chain has TRBV28 and TRBJ1-1; perhaps TRBD1 as D (5 bases). Germline V CDR1 and CDR2: MDHEN, SYDVKM. The germline V and J ends were trimmed by 8 bases and 5 bases, with 12 bases remaining between them. CDR3 length: 12 amino acids. The DNA for the CDR3 is TGTGCCAGCCTGGAGGGGATGACTGAAGCTTTCTTT. This gives the protein CASLEGMTEAFF.

The rearrangement links TRBV6-6 to TRBJ2-7; D not resolved. With 5 bases removed from V and 3 bases from J, the gap between germline ends came to 17 bases. Looked up from germline, CDR1 is MNHNY and CDR2 is SVGAGI (reference sequence). CDR3 length equals 15 residues. The CDR3 is CASSPFGVRNYEQYF. DNA of the CDR3: TGTGCCAGCAGTCCATTTGGCGTGAGGAACTACGAGCAGTACTTC.

This clone was seen a handful of times. The chain recombines TRBV4-2 with TRBJ1-2, with TRBD1 as a possible D gene (5 bases). The V and J ends lost 0 bases and 12 bases respectively, with 14 bases between them. This CDR3 has 13 residues. Germline lookup yields CDR1 LGHNA and CDR2 YNFKEQ. The DNA for the CDR3 is TGTGCCAGCAGCCAAGACCGGGACGGCGGCCACACCTTC. This gives the protein CASSQDRDGGHTF.

This chain uses TRBV5-1 with TRBJ2-1, with D possibly being TRBD1 (5 bases). This CDR3 is 16 amino acids long. Germline V lookup: CDR1 SGHRS, CDR2 YFSETQ. The ends were cut back, 0 bases at V and 4 bases at J, with 14 bases in the middle. Here the CDR3 DNA reads TGCGCCAGCAGCTTGGGGACGGATGGGGCATACAATGAGCAGTTCTTC. Residues: CASSLGTDGAYNEQFF.

This clone was seen only a few times. The chain combines TRBV5-1 with TRBJ1-1; no reliable D call. This CDR3 contains 13 residues. The V gene lost 2 bases and the J gene lost 2 bases, with 7 bases spanning the gap. CDR1 and CDR2 (germline): SGHRS, YFSETQ. As DNA, the CDR3 is TGCGCCAGCAGCTTCGGGGATAACACTGAAGCTTTCTTT. Translating it yields CASSFGDNTEAFF.

Only a few counts were recorded for this clone. The chain employs TRBV7-9 and TRBJ1-4, with 9 bases aligning to TRBD1. This CDR3 has 14 amino acids. V lost 3 bases and J lost 4; bases outside the gene matches: 0. Per germline, CDR1 SEHNR and CDR2 FQNEAQ (reference sequence). CDR3 amino acids: CASSLDRGNEKLFF. The CDR3 nucleotides read TGTGCCAGCAGCTTGGACAGGGGTAATGAAAAACTGTTTTTT.

This sequence joins TRBV2 and TRBJ2-1; D gene uncertain. The V and J ends lost 4 bases and 7 bases respectively, with 8 bases between them. The CDR3 totals 12 residues. Germline V gene lookup returns CDR1 SNHLY and CDR2 FYNNEI. The CDR3 spells CASSATQNEQFF. As DNA, the CDR3 is TGTGCCAGCAGTGCCACACAAAATGAGCAGTTCTTC.

The rearrangement uses TRBV4-3 and TRBJ2-7, with unresolved D. Germline V gene data show CDR1 as LGHNA and CDR2 as YSLEER. The length of the CDR3 is 16 residues. The germline V and J ends were trimmed by 0 bases and 4 bases, with 16 bases remaining between them. CDR3 nucleotides: TGCGCCAGCAGCCAAGATCGCGGCACTCCGGTATACGAGCAGTACTTC. Translated: CASSQDRGTPVYEQYF.

The genes are TRBV27 and TRBJ2-2, with D maybe TRBD1 (5 bases). Germline CDR1 is MNHEY and CDR2 is SMNVEV (reference sequence). V was clipped by 5 bases and J by 2 bases, with 12 bases between them. CDR3 length: 15 residues. As DNA, the CDR3 is TGTGCCAGCAGTAGTCGCAGGGTAAACACCGGGGAGCTGTTTTTT. Its translation: CASSSRRVNTGELFF.

This sequence joins TRBV2 and TRBJ2-3; 9 nucleotides agree with TRBD2. Per germline, CDR1 SNHLY and CDR2 FYNNEI. This CDR3 has 14 residues. The ends lost 4 bases at V and 5 bases at J; junction bases unmatched: 4. The CDR3 DNA reads TGTGCCAGCAGTGGTGCGGGGGGGCTAGATACGCAGTATTTT. Translated, it gives CASSGAGGLDTQYF.

This clone was observed a single time. The chain combines TRBV6-5 with TRBJ2-1; 8 bases match TRBD1. This CDR3 contains 14 residues. V was pared by 5 bases and J by 4 bases, with 4 bases of the junction left unmatched. CDR1 and CDR2 (germline): MNHEY, SVGAGI. DNA of the CDR3: TGTGCCAGCAGTACTTACAGGGGGTACAATGAGCAGTTCTTC. Its translation is CASSTYRGYNEQFF.